The following is a TCR beta chain sequence with its context. As the CDR3 is not closed by the conserved phenylalanine or tryptophan, this likely results from a read error. The DNA is left out, because the CDR3 cannot be placed on it with certainty; the CDR3 is given as TCRdb lists it. Generated by immunoSEQ multiplex PCR, the TCRdb table keeps only in-frame clones and is missing some. The sample has roughly 49,000 clones, 70% to 90% seen once; the top ten hold about 6.1%. The germline CDR1 and CDR2 sequences are DFQATT and SNEGSKA (reference sequence). The CDR3 length equals 10 residues, ends included. Time point of the sample: recipient sample about 28 days before transplant, after cytoreduction. The sample originates from a study of T cell clonotyping in hematopoietic cell transplantation. Study information: Recipients' pretransplant samples followed cytoreduction.

The chain joins TRBV20-1 to TRBJ1-2. The sample was peripheral blood mononuclear cells, taken before stem cell transplant. This receptor was taken from a man aged 55-75 years with biphenotypic leukemia. Some clones in this sample may be carry-over from other donors' samples. The CDR3 loop is CSAREGRARL.